This T cell receptor (beta chain) appears in the sequencing data of a study of T and B cells in COVID-19 patients. Study information: Peripheral blood came from COVID-19 patients with active infection or after recovery. Critical illness requiring mechanical ventilation or extracorporeal membrane oxygenation affected 12 of 20 active-infection patients. In the active-infection cohort, about 90% of the roughly 20 patients had comorbidities linked to unfavorable COVID-19 outcome. Points from the study as a whole: Patients with COVID-19 reportedly showed strongly skewed T cell receptor beta variable and joining gene usage.

The ends lost 9 bases at V and 7 bases at J; junction bases unmatched: 6. This CDR3 contains 12 residues. TRB was amplified from roughly 250-500 ng of blood genomic DNA. TRB rearrangements were amplified by multiplex PCR with BIOMED2 TRB-A/B primers. Each CDR3 protein is one row after TCRdb ran MiXCR on the multiplex PCR reads. The sample yields 13,000 or so distinct CDR3 sequences, roughly 27% seen once. Details on this clonotype: The antigen is undetermined.

This chain connects TRBV12-3 or TRBV12-4 to TRBJ1-5; 7 nucleotides align to TRBD1. The origin of this receptor is a human donor who had recovered from COVID-19. The sample taken for sequencing was blood. CDR3 region: CASSEGAQPQHF. CDR3 nucleotide sequence: TGTGCCAGTAGCGAGGGGGCACAGCCCCAGCATTTT.